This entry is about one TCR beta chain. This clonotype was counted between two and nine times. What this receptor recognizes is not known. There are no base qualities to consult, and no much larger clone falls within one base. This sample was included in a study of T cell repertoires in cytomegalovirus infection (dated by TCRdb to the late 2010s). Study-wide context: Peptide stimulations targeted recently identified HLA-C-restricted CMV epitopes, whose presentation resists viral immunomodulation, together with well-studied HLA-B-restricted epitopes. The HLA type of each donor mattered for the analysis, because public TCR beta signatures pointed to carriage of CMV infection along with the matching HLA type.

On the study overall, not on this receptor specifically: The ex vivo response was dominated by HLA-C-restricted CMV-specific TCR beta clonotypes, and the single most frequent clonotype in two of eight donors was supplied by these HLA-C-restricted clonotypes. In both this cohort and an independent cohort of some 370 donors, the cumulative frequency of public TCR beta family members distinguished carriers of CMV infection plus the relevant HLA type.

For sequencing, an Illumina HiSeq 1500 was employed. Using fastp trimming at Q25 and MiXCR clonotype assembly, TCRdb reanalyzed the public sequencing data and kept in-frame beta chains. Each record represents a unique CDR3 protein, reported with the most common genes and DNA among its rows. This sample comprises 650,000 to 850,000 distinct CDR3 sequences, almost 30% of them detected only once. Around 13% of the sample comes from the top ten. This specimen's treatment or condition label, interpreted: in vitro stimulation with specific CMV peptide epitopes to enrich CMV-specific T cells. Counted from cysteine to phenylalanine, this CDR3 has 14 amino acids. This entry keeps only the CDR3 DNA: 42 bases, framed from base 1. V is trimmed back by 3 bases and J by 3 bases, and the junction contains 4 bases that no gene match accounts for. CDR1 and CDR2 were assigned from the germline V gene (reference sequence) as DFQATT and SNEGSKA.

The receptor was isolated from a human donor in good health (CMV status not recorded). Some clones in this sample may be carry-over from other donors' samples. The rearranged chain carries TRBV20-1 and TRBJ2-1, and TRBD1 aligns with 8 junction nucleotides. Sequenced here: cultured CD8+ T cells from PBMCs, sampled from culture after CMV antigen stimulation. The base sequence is TGCAGTGCTAGTCACGGGACAGGCTACAATGAGCAGTTCTTC. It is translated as CSASHGTGYNEQFF.